The 24 T cell receptor beta chains given below trace back to one sample, sequenced in a study of T cell responses to AZD1222 COVID-19 vaccine. The table came from immunoSEQ multiplex PCR; TCRdb's copy has only in-frame clones and leaves some out. The sample has 55,000 to 65,000 clones, about 80% seen once. The sample in question was peripheral blood, obtained 28 days after the second AZD1222 dose. These TCRs come from an adult who received the AZD1222 COVID-19 vaccine.

This clone showed up just once. This chain links TRBV21-1 with TRBJ1-1; the table assigns TRBD1, which was not confirmed against the DNA. TRBV21-1 is termed a pseudogene. This CDR3 is built from 17 residues. The DNA for the CDR3 is TGTGCCAGCACCTGGGACAGGGGGCGCGCGAAGAACACTGAAGCTTTCTTT. It yields the protein CASTWDRGRAKNTEAFF.

The rearrangement uses TRBV5-4 and TRBJ1-6, with 9 positions matching TRBD1. The germline gives CDR1 SGHNT, CDR2 YYREEE (reference sequence). The CDR3 length is 14 residues. The V segment lost 2 bases and the J segment 8 bases; nucleotides outside the gene matches: 2. The CDR3 reads CASSLRDRDSPLHF. The CDR3 region has the DNA TGTGCCAGCAGCTTACGGGACAGGGATTCACCCCTCCACTTT.

The V and J genes are TRBV28 and TRBJ1-1; 7 nucleotides agree with TRBD1. Trimming at V came to 5 bases and at J to 1 base, leaving 10 bases not matched to a gene. Germline CDR1 is MDHEN and CDR2 is SYDVKM. This CDR3 region has 16 residues. The CDR3 coding sequence is TGTGCCAGCAGTACCCGGGACAGCGGGCGGAACACTGAAGCTTTCTTT. Translated: CASSTRDSGRNTEAFF. Supplemented by reference TRBV28 and TRBJ1-1, the full variable domain reads DVKVTQSSRYLVKRTGEKVFLECVQDMDHENMFWYRQDPGLGLRLIYFSYDVKMKEKGDIPEGYSVSREKKERFSLILESASTNQTSMYLCASSTRDSGRNTEAFFGQGTRLTVV.

This clone was detected a few times. The chain employs TRBV7-9 and TRBJ1-1; a weak D match, TRBD1 (5 bases). The CDR3 has 12 residues. V was clipped by 1 base and J by 8 bases, with 8 bases between them. Germline V gene sequence: CDR1 SEHNR, CDR2 FQNEAQ (reference sequence). The DNA for the CDR3 is TGTGCCAGCAGCTTAGGGCAGGGCGAAGCTTTCTTT. As protein: CASSLGQGEAFF.

The chain has TRBV6-5 and TRBJ1-6; no reliable D call. Per the germline V gene, CDR1 is MNHEY and CDR2 is SVGAGI. The CDR3 contains 14 residues. Deletions cut 6 bases from V and 9 bases from J, with 15 bases between. CDR3 sequence: CASSPLGGGSPLHF. CDR3 nucleotides: TGTGCCAGCAGCCCGCTAGGAGGAGGTTCACCCCTCCACTTT.

CDR3 bases: TGTGCCAGCGGGGGGGGAGTCGGCACCGGGGAGCTGTTTTTT. It encodes CASGGGVGTGELFF. The chain joins TRBV28 to TRBJ2-2; TRBD2 aligns across 7 bases. CDR1 MDHEN and CDR2 SYDVKM come from the germline V gene. The CDR3 runs 14 residues. After removal of 8 bases from V and 4 bases from J, the junction contained 7 bases not matched to a gene.

The CDR3 sequence: CASSSIQRGGLDTQYF. The CDR3, as DNA: TGTGCCAGCAGTTCCATCCAGCGGGGGGGCTTAGATACGCAGTATTTT. The V gene is TRBV6-5, the J gene TRBJ2-3; 10 bases agree with TRBD2. The germline CDR1 and CDR2 sequences are MNHEY and SVGAGI. With V trimmed by 4 bases and J by 5 bases, 9 bases remained unmatched. This CDR3 is built from 16 residues.

This sequence joins TRBV5-1 and TRBJ1-1; D is unresolved. The CDR3 extends over 15 amino acids. Trimming took off 4 bases at V and 4 bases at J, with 17 bases between the two ends. Germline CDR1 SGHRS, CDR2 YFSETQ. This chain's CDR3 is CASSARLGLGTEAFF. The CDR3, as DNA: TGCGCCAGCAGCGCTCGGTTGGGGTTGGGCACTGAAGCTTTCTTT.

The J gene is TRBJ1-4, the V gene TRBV10-3, with TRBD1 identical over 9 bases. The germline gives CDR1 ENHRY, CDR2 SYGVKD. V lost 0 bases and J lost 8; bases outside the gene matches: 10. The CDR3 spans 17 residues. As DNA, the CDR3 is TGTGCCATCAGTGAGTCCCTGCTAGGACAGGGGACCGAAAAACTGTTTTTT. Residues: CAISESLLGQGTEKLFF.

This chain connects TRBV3-1 (or the pseudogene TRBV3-2) to TRBJ1-2, with D possibly being TRBD1 (5 bases). The CDR3 extends over 16 amino acids. Germline CDR1 is LGHDT and CDR2 is YNNKEL (reference sequence). The V gene lost 0 bases and the J gene lost 3 bases, with 14 bases spanning the gap. The CDR3 sequence is CASSQESIGGDYGYTF. The CDR3 DNA follows: TGTGCCAGCAGCCAAGAATCAATTGGGGGGGACTATGGCTACACCTTC.

The rearrangement links TRBV7-8 to TRBJ1-5, with no clear D. V was shortened by 7 bases and J by 4 bases, with 11 bases between the two germline ends. The CDR3 extends over 13 amino acids. The germline V gene encodes CDR1 SGHVS and CDR2 FQNEAQ. The CDR3 DNA follows: TGTGCCAGCACCCTATGGCTAAATCAGCCCCAGCATTTT. Residues: CASTLWLNQPQHF.

This rearrangement joins TRBV28 to TRBJ2-7; D uncertain. Germline CDR1 is MDHEN and CDR2 is SYDVKM. With 3 bases removed from V and 5 bases from J, the gap between germline ends came to 5 bases. The CDR3 is made up of 11 amino acids. The CDR3 is CASSFRDEQYF. In DNA form, the CDR3 reads TGTGCCAGCAGTTTTAGGGACGAGCAGTACTTC.

The chain combines TRBV27 with TRBJ2-7; TRBD2 is a possible D gene (5 bases). Germline CDR1 is MNHEY and CDR2 is SMNVEV (reference sequence). V was pared by 5 bases and J by 6 bases, with 17 bases between. The CDR3 totals 14 residues. Written as DNA, the CDR3 is TGTGCCAGCAGTATAATCCGGGGAAGCCCCGAGCAGTACTTC. Amino acids: CASSIIRGSPEQYF.

This clone was observed a single time. This chain joins TRBV9 and TRBJ2-7; weak D call: TRBD1 (5 bases). Germline CDR1 SGDLS, CDR2 YYNGEE. Trimming took off 3 bases at V and 5 bases at J, with 15 bases between the two ends. The CDR3 consists of 14 residues. CDR3 protein: CASSADQGSHEQYF. CDR3 in DNA: TGTGCCAGCAGCGCCGACCAGGGTAGCCACGAGCAGTACTTC.

V usage is TRBV28 and J usage is TRBJ1-2, with TRBD1 as a possible D gene (6 bases). The V gene's germline CDR1 is MDHEN and CDR2 SYDVKM. This CDR3 has 14 amino acids. Trimming left V 4 bases short and J 4 bases short, with 13 bases between. CDR3 amino acids: CASSYTGGPYGYTF. In DNA form, the CDR3 reads TGTGCCAGCAGTTATACCGGGGGCCCCTATGGCTACACCTTC.

This clone was picked up one time. The rearrangement joins TRBV13 to TRBJ2-6; D is perhaps TRBD2 (6 bases). Trimming shortened V by 5 bases and J by 0 bases, and 17 bases separated the two germline ends. The CDR3 loop spans 18 amino acids. Germline V gives CDR1 PRHDT, CDR2 FYEKMQ (reference sequence). The CDR3 loop is CASSGNRGLNSGANVLTF. CDR3 in DNA: TGTGCCAGCAGCGGAAACCGGGGACTCAACTCTGGGGCCAACGTCCTGACTTTC.

The chain recombines TRBV3-1 (or the pseudogene TRBV3-2) with TRBJ1-6; no definite D call. The CDR3 has 15 amino acids. The germline V gene has CDR1 LGHDT and CDR2 YNNKEL (reference sequence). V was pared by 2 bases and J by 0 bases, with 5 bases between. CDR3 DNA: TGTGCCAGCAGCCAAAGGAGCTCCTATAATTCACCCCTCCACTTT. Residues: CASSQRSSYNSPLHF.

This clone was counted a few times. The gene calls are TRBV5-4 and TRBJ2-1; D unresolved. Trimming pared 4 bases from V and 5 bases from J, leaving 10 bases between. Looked up from germline, CDR1 is SGHNT and CDR2 is YYREEE (reference sequence). This CDR3 region has 13 residues. CDR3 DNA sequence: TGTGCCAGCAGCGGGATTGTGGACAATGAGCAGTTCTTC. Its translation is CASSGIVDNEQFF.

The chain carries TRBV13 and TRBJ2-6, with no clear D. This CDR3 spans 16 amino acids. Trimming stripped 4 bases from V and 1 base from J, with 11 bases between. Germline V gene sequence: CDR1 PRHDT, CDR2 FYEKMQ (reference sequence). The CDR3 loop is CASSSPIGSGANVLTF. CDR3 DNA: TGTGCCAGCAGCTCTCCTATAGGGTCTGGGGCCAACGTCCTGACTTTC.

The V and J genes are TRBV20-1 and TRBJ2-7; a possible D gene is TRBD2 (7 bases). The germline gives CDR1 DFQATT, CDR2 SNEGSKA (reference sequence). Between the trimmed V and J ends, which lost 6 bases and 7 bases, there was a span of 13 bases. The CDR3 extends over 11 amino acids. This CDR3 reads CSAGGPEEQYF. The DNA of the CDR3 is TGCAGTGCCGGGGGGCCGGAGGAGCAGTACTTC.

The V call is TRBV5-1, the J call TRBJ1-1; the D gene is possibly TRBD1 (6 bases). Germline assignment: CDR1 SGHRS and CDR2 YFSETQ. The CDR3 sequence is 13 residues long. V lost 0 bases to trimming and J lost 8 bases, with 11 bases between them. The DNA for the CDR3 is TGCGCCAGCAGCTTGGACGGACAGACAGAAGCTTTCTTT. This encodes CASSLDGQTEAFF. Together with reference TRBV5-1 and TRBJ1-1, the CDR3 gives the full variable domain: KAGVTQTPRYLIKTRGQQVTLSCSPISGHRSVSWYQQTPGQGLQFLFEYFSETQRNKGNFPGRFSGRQFSNSRSEMNVSTLELGDSALYLCASSLDGQTEAFFGQGTRLTVV.

This chain connects TRBV7-9 to TRBJ2-5, with 12 positions matching TRBD2. The CDR3 totals 16 residues. The V gene's germline CDR1 is SEHNR and CDR2 FQNEAQ (reference sequence). Trimming cost V 4 bases and J 3 bases; bases outside gene matches: 6. CDR3 sequence: CASSSPSGGAEETQYF. The CDR3 DNA reads as TGTGCCAGCAGCTCGCCTAGCGGGGGGGCCGAAGAGACCCAGTACTTC.

CDR3 DNA sequence: TGTGCCAGCAGCTTAGGGTCAGCGGGGGATGTTGGAGATACGCAGTATTTT. This sequence encodes CASSLGSAGDVGDTQYF. The chain carries TRBV11-3 and TRBJ2-3, with TRBD2 matching over 8 bases. The CDR3 is made up of 17 amino acids. With V trimmed by 1 base and J by 5 bases, 11 bases remained unmatched. Germline assignment: CDR1 SGHNT and CDR2 YENEEA.

The chain uses TRBV7-9 and TRBJ2-7, with 8 bases identical to TRBD1. Germline lookup yields CDR1 SEHNR and CDR2 FQNEAQ (reference sequence). The length of the CDR3 is 15 residues. V lost 1 base to trimming and J lost 12 bases; unmatched junction nucleotides: 14. CDR3 DNA: TGTGCCAGCAGCTTAGTTCACCAGGGGGCGGAGAGATGGTACTTC. Translated, it gives CASSLVHQGAERWYF.